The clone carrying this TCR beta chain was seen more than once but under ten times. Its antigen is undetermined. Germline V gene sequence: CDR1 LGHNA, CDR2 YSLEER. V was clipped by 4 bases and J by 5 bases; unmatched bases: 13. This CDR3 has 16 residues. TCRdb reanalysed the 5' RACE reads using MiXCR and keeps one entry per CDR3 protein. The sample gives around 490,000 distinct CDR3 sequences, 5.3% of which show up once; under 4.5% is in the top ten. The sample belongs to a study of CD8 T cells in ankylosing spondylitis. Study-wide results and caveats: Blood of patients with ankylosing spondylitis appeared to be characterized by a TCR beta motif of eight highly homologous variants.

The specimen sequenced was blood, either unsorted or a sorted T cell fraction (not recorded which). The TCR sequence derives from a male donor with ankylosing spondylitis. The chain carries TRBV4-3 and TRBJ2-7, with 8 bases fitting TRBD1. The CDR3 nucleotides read TGCGCCAGCAGCCCCGGACAGGGTGAGCCAAAAGACGAGCAGTACTTC. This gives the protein CASSPGQGEPKDEQYF.